This record concerns one TCR beta chain sequence. What it recognizes is unknown. The same CDR3 also results from other DNA sequences found in this sample. This specimen comes from a study of graft-versus-host responses after intestinal transplantation. Study at large: Each of the recipients got a multivisceral, liver-intestinal, or isolated intestinal transplant. General study findings and limits: Clonal ratios of graft-versus-host to host-versus-graft in allografts were high for patients exhibiting graft-donor T cell macrochimerism. The highest levels of circulating GvH clones went along with early declines in HvG clones after transplant. Some GvH clones were seen earlier in gut or blood, suggesting intestinal origin.

The assay was immunoSEQ multiplex PCR, and TCRdb's table has in-frame clones only and misses some. Found here are fewer than 110,000 clones, roughly 89% of them singletons; the top ten hold less than 0.8%. Germline values: CDR1 LNHDA, CDR2 SQIVND (reference sequence). This CDR3 has 11 amino acids. V was shortened by 3 bases and J by 2 bases, with 0 bases between the two germline ends. The chain carries TRBV19 and TRBJ2-3; D gene unclear. The sequencing here drew on unstimulated CD4+ T cells sorted from spleen or lymph node cells, taken before transplant. The sequence was obtained from a human donor who was the organ donor for an intestinal transplant. The CDR3 here is CASSITDTQYF. The DNA for the CDR3 is TGTGCCAGTAGTATCACAGATACGCAGTATTTT.